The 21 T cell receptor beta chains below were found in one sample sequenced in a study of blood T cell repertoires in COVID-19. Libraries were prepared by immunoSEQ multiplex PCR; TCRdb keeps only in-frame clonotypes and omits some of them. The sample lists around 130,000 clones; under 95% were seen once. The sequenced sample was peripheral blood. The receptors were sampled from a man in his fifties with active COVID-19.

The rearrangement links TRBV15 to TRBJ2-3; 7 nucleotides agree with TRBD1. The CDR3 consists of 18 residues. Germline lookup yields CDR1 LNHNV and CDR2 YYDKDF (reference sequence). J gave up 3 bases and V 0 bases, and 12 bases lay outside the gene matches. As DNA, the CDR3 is TGTGCCACCAGCAGAGAGTACAGGGGCGATTTGGTTACAGATACGCAGTATTTT. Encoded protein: CATSREYRGDLVTDTQYF.

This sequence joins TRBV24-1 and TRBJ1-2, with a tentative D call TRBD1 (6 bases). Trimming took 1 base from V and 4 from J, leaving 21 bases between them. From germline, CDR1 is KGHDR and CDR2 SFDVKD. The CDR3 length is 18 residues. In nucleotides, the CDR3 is TGTGCCACCAGTGATTTCCTACATGAAAGGGGGATGGTCTATGGCTACACCTTC. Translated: CATSDFLHERGMVYGYTF.

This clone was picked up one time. The CDR3 nucleotides are TGTGCCAGCAGTTATAAGGGGGTGGGACAGCCCCAGCATTTT. Amino acids: CASSYKGVGQPQHF. The rearrangement uses TRBV6-6 and TRBJ1-5, with D perhaps matching TRBD1 (6 bases). V was cut by 3 bases and J by 7 bases, with 13 bases left in between. CDR3 length: 14 residues. CDR1 MNHNY and CDR2 SVGAGI come from the germline V gene (reference sequence).

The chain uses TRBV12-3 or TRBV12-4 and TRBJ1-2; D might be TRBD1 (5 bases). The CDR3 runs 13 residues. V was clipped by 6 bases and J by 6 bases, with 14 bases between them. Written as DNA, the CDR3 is TGTGCCAGCAGCTCGCAGGGAGGGAATGGCTACACCTTC. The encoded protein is CASSSQGGNGYTF.

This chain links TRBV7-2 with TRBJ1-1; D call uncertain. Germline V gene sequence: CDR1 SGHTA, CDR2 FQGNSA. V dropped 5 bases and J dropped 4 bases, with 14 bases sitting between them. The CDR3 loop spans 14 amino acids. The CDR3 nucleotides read TGTGCCAGCAGCGAACCCACTGAGGCCACTGAAGCTTTCTTT. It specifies CASSEPTEATEAFF.

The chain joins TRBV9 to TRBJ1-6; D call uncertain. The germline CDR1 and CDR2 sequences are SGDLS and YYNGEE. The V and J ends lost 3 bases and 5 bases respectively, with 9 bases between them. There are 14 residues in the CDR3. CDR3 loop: CASSAGQNNSPLHF. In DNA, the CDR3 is TGTGCCAGCAGCGCGGGTCAGAATAATTCACCCCTCCACTTT.

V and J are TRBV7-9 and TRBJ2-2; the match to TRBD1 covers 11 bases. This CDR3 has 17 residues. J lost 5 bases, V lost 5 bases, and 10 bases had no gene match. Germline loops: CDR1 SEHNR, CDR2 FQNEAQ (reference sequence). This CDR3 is CASSQTGTGGRTGELFF. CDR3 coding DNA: TGTGCCAGCAGCCAGACCGGGACAGGGGGTCGGACCGGGGAGCTGTTTTTT.

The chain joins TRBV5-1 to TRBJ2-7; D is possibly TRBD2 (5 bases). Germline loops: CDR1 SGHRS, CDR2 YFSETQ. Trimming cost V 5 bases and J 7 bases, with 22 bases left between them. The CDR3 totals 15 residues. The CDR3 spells CASSNLGGSPREQYF. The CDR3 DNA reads TGCGCCAGCAGTAATCTCGGAGGTTCTCCGAGGGAGCAGTACTTC.

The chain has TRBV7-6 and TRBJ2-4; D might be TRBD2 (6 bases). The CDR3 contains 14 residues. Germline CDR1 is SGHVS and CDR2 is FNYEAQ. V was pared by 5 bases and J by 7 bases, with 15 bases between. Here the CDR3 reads CASSPQEGSNIQYF. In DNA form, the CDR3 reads TGTGCCAGCAGCCCCCAGGAGGGGTCGAACATTCAGTACTTC.

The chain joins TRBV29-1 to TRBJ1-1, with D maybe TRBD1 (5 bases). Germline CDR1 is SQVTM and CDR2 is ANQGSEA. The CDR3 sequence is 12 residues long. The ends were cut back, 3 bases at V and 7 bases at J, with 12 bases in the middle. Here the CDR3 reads CSVERGSDEAFF. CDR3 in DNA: TGCAGCGTTGAGCGGGGGTCGGATGAAGCTTTCTTT. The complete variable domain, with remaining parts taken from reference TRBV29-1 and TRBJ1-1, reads SAVISQKPSRDICQRGTSLTIQCQVDSQVTMMFWYRQQPGQSLTLIATANQGSEATYESGFVIDKFPISRPNLTFSTLTVSNMSPEDSSIYLCSVERGSDEAFFGQGTRLTVV.

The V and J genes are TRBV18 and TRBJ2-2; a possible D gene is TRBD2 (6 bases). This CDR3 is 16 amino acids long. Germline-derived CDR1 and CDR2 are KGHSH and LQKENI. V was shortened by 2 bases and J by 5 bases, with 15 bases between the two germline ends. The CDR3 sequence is CASSPNPGVKTGELFF. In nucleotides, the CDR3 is TGTGCCAGCTCACCAAACCCGGGAGTAAAGACCGGGGAGCTGTTTTTT. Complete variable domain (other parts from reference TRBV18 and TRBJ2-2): NAGVMQNPRHLVRRRGQEARLRCSPMKGHSHVYWYRQLPEEGLKFMVYLQKENIIDESGMPKERFSAEFPKEGPSILRIQQVVRGDSAAYFCASSPNPGVKTGELFFGEGSRLTVL.

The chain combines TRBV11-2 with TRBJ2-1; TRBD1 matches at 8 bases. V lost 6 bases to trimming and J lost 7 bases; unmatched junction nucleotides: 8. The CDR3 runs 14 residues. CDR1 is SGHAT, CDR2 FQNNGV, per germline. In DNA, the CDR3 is TGTGCCAGCAGGCACCCGGGACAGGCTAATGAGCAGTTCTTC. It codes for CASRHPGQANEQFF.

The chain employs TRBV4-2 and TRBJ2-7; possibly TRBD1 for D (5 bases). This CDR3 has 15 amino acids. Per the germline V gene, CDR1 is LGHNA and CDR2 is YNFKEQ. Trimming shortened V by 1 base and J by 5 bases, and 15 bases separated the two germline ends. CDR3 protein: CASSQVGAIWDEQYF. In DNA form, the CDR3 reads TGTGCCAGCAGCCAAGTTGGGGCCATCTGGGACGAGCAGTACTTC.

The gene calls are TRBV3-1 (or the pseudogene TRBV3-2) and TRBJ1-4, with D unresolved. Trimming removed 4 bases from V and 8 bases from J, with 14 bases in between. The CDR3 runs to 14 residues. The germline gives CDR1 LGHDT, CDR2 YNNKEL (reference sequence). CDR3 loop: CASSPWRAGEKLFF. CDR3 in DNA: TGTGCCAGCAGCCCGTGGAGGGCGGGGGAAAAACTGTTTTTT.

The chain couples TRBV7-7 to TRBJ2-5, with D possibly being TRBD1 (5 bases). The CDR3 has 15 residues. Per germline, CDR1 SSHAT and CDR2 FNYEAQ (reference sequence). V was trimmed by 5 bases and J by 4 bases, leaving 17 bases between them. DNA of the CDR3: TGTGCCAGCAGCCTCCTGACACAGCAGGGAGAGACCCAGTACTTC. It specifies CASSLLTQQGETQYF. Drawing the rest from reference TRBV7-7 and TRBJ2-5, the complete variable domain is GAGVSQSPRYKVTKRGQDVTLRCDPISSHATLYWYQQALGQGPEFLTYFNYEAQPDKSGLPSDRFSAERPEGSISTLTIQRTEQRDSAMYRCASSLLTQQGETQYFGPGTRLLVL.

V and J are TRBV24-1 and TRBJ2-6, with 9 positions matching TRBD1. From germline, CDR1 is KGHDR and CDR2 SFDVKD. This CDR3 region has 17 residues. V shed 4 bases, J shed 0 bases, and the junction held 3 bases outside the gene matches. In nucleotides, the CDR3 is TGTGCCACCAGTGAGCCGACAGGGGGCTCTGGGGCCAACGTCCTGACTTTC. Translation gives CATSEPTGGSGANVLTF.

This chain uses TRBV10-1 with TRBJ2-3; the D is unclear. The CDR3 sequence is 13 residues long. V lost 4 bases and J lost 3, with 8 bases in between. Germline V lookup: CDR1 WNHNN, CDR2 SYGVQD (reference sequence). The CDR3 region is CASSATRTDTQYF. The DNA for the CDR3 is TGCGCCAGCAGTGCCACTCGTACAGATACGCAGTATTTT.

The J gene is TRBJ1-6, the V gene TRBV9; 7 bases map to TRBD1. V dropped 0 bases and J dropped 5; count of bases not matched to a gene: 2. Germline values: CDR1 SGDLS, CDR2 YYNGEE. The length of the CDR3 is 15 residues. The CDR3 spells CASSVGTGHNSPLHF. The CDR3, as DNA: TGTGCCAGCAGCGTAGGGACAGGCCATAATTCACCCCTCCACTTT.

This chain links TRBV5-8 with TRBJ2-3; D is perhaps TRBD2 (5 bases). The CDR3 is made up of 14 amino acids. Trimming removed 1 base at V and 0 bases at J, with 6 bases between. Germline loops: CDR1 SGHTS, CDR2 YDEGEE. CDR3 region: CASSLRGSTDTQYF. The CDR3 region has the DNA TGTGCCAGCAGCTTGCGGGGAAGCACAGATACGCAGTATTTT.

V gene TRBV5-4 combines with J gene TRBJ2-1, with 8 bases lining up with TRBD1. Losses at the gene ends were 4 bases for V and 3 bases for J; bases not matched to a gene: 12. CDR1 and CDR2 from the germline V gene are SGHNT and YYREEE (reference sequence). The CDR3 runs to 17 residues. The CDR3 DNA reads TGTGCCAGCAGCCACCCGGACAGGGAGTGGTTCTACAATGAGCAGTTCTTC. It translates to CASSHPDREWFYNEQFF.

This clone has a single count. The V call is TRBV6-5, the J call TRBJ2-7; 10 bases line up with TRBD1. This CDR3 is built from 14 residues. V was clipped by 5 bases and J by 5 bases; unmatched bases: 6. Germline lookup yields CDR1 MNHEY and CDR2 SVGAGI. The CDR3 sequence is CASSPGTGVHEQYV. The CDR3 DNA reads TGTGCCAGCAGTCCCGGGACAGGGGTCCACGAGCAGTACGTC.